This is a list of T cell receptor beta chains from one sample in a study of human T cells and chemical hapten exposure. MiXCR, applied by TCRdb to the RACE reads, yields one record per CDR3 protein. The profile shows around 340,000 distinct CDR3 sequences, around 6.9% of them singletons. The specimen comprised whole blood, sampled in connection with sensitization to the hapten diphenylcyclopropenone (DPC). The receptors derive from a woman under 30 with alopecia areata. Some clones in this sample may be carry-over from other donors' samples. CDR3s include the opening cysteine and the closing phenylalanine or tryptophan. Each record gives: D gene, J gene, clone size, V gene, CDR3 protein, CDR3 DNA. A D gene is named only where the DNA matches it firmly. Rows give clone size only sometimes, using once, few, many, or a class for an expanded clone.

TRBD1,TRBJ1-3,-,TRBV20-1,CSASRGQGTGNTIYF,TGCAGTGCTAGCAGGGGACAGGGCACAGGAAACACCATATATTTT
-,TRBJ2-7,few,TRBV6-5,CASSYSWGAAYEQYF,TGTGCCAGCAGTTACTCGTGGGGAGCCGCCTACGAGCAGTACTTC
TRBD1,TRBJ2-5,many,TRBV11-3,CASSFGTGGGETQYF,TGTGCCAGCAGCTTCGGGACAGGGGGCGGAGAGACCCAGTACTTC
TRBD1,TRBJ1-5,few,TRBV6-2/TRBV6-3,CASTSWGQGIQPQHF,TGTGCCAGCACCTCCTGGGGACAGGGAATTCAGCCCCAGCATTTT
-,TRBJ1-5,-,TRBV5-5,CASSLQQYNQPQHF,TGTGCCAGCAGCTTACAACAGTACAATCAGCCCCAGCATTTT
TRBD1,TRBJ1-2,-,TRBV10-3,CAISGERQGGYGYTF,TGTGCCATCAGTGGTGAGAGACAGGGAGGCTATGGCTACACCTTC
TRBD2,TRBJ2-3,few,TRBV12-3/TRBV12-4,CASSFYPLAGISTDTQYF,TGTGCCAGCAGTTTTTACCCACTAGCGGGGATTAGCACAGATACGCAGTATTTT
-,TRBJ1-1,few,TRBV29-1,CSAAGQLNTEAFF,TGCAGCGCTGCTGGACAGCTGAACACTGAAGCTTTCTTT
-,TRBJ1-1,-,TRBV6-2/TRBV6-3,CASRGGGLLTEAFF,TGTGCCAGCAGAGGCGGGGGACTGCTCACTGAAGCTTTCTTT
-,TRBJ1-5,few,TRBV7-2,CASSLVPTSNQPQHF,TGTGCCAGCAGCTTAGTACCGACTAGCAATCAGCCCCAGCATTTT
-,TRBJ1-3,many,TRBV2,CASSDAALSGNTIYF,TGTGCCAGCAGTGACGCCGCCTTGTCTGGAAACACCATATATTTT
TRBD1,TRBJ1-1,-,TRBV6-2/TRBV6-3,CASSSGQGREAFF,TGTGCCAGCAGTTCCGGACAGGGGAGGGAAGCTTTCTTT
TRBD1,TRBJ1-5,-,TRBV2,CASSEIGQGNQPQHF,TGTGCCAGCAGTGAAATAGGACAGGGCAATCAGCCCCAGCATTTT
-,TRBJ1-6,few,TRBV28,CASSSGGASDSNLHSPLHF,TGTGCCAGCAGTTCGGGGGGCGCATCGGACTCAAATTTGCATTCACCCCTCCACTTT
-,TRBJ1-1,-,TRBV6-5,CASKRGRGSTEAFF,TGTGCCAGCAAAAGGGGTCGGGGGAGCACTGAAGCTTTCTTT
-,TRBJ1-5,many,TRBV6-2/TRBV6-3,CASSYTGRQPQHF,TGTGCCAGCAGTTACACAGGGCGGCAGCCCCAGCATTTT
-,TRBJ1-2,few,TRBV27,CATGLANYGYTF,TGTGCCACCGGCCTAGCTAACTATGGCTACACCTTC
TRBD1,TRBJ2-2,-,TRBV6-5,CASRETGVTGELFF,TGTGCCAGCAGAGAAACAGGGGTAACCGGGGAGCTGTTTTTT